The present T cell receptor beta chain was sequenced within a study of tumor-infiltrating lymphocytes in primary liver carcinoma. At the level of the study: About 3.65 to 8 million productive TCRbeta reads were obtained from the samples, with similar numbers across tissue types. Study-level points and caveats: Tumors had a top-250-clone fraction that was significantly higher than blood (p = 0.039). Relative to tumor region pairs, the tumor-adjacent and tumor-blood pairs showed overlap that was lower.

Turning to this clonotype: Antigen: not known.

It was from roughly 20-30 mg of unsorted bulk tissue that RNA and DNA were co-extracted. There were only treatment-naive patients, all with chronic HBV infection. TCR beta cDNA was reverse-transcribed from approximately 0.45 ug of total RNA. The reaction used a constant-region primer and ProtoScript II reverse transcriptase. Amplification in three nested multiplex PCR rounds with slightly modified ARM-PCR gave rise to TCR beta libraries. TCRdb re-called the multiplex PCR reads through MiXCR, storing one row per CDR3 protein. Of around 100,000 distinct CDR3 sequences in the sample, around two thirds were seen once. The clonotype comes from a woman aged 55-70 years with primary liver carcinoma and hepatitis B virus infection. The source material was liver tumor tissue from sampling region 2. As for subset: tumor region T2, inferior pole.

CDR3 sequence: CTSSVDGQSNTEAFF. The CDR3 nucleotides are TGTACAAGCAGCGTAGACGGACAGTCTAACACTGAAGCTTTCTTT. This chain links TRBV11-2 with TRBJ1-1; possible D gene TRBD1, 6 bases. Germline CDR1 and CDR2: SGHAT and FQNNGV. The CDR3 covers 15 residues.